The clone carrying this T cell receptor (beta chain) was observed at least ten times. Three rounds of nested PCR, following a modified ARM-PCR protocol, produced the TCRbeta library. TCRdb used MiXCR to reprocess the multiplex PCR reads, holding one entry per CDR3 protein. The repertoire holds approximately 110,000 distinct CDR3 sequences, 62% seen once, with 15% to 20% in the top ten. Germline V gives CDR1 SEHNR, CDR2 FQNEAQ (reference sequence). After removal of 5 bases from V and 1 base from J, the junction contained 7 bases not matched to a gene. This CDR3 has 15 residues. The data were taken from a study of tumor and adjacent non-tumor tissue in lung cancer. RNA was extracted from bulk tissue without any cell sorting. This non-tumor lung sample came from over 3 cm beyond the tumor edge.

The chain has TRBV7-9 and TRBJ1-1, with TRBD1 identical over 7 bases. The receptor's source is a man in his sixties with non-small cell lung cancer. Sequenced sample: distant non-tumor lung tissue. The CDR3 region has the DNA TGTGCCAGCAGCATCCTCGGGACAGCGAACACTGAAGCTTTCTTT. This translates into CASSILGTANTEAFF. Full variable domain (missing parts from reference TRBV7-9 and TRBJ1-1): DTGVSQNPRHKITKRGQNVTFRCDPISEHNRLYWYRQTLGQGPEFLTYFQNEAQLEKSRLLSDRFSAERPKGSFSTLEIQRTEQGDSAMYLCASSILGTANTEAFFGQGTRLTVV.